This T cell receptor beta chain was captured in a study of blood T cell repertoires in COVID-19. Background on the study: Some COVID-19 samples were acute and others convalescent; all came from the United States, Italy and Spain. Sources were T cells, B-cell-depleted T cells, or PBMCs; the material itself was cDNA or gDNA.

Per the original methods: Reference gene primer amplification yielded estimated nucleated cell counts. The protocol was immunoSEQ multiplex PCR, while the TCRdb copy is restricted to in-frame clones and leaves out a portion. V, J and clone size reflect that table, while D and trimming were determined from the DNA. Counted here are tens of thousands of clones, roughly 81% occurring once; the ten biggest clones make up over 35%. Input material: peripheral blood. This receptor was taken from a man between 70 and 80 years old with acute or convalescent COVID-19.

In DNA, the CDR3 is TGCGCCAGCACCGAGCGGGAGCAACGAGGTACGCAGTATTTT. The encoded protein is CASTEREQRGTQYF. The chain is built from TRBV4-1 and TRBJ2-3; 8 bases map to TRBD2. Trimming at V came to 7 bases and at J to 8 bases, leaving 11 bases not matched to a gene. The CDR3 sequence is 14 residues long. Per the germline V gene, CDR1 is MGHRA and CDR2 is YSYEKL.